Shown below are 2 T cell receptor beta chains from a single sample sequenced in a study of radiation and T cells in renal cell carcinoma. Profiled with immunoSEQ multiplex PCR; TCRdb holds only in-frame clones, not every one. There are tens of thousands of clones in the sample; 80% occur only once, and around 28% lies in the top ten. The time point denotes: blood 2 weeks post-SBRT. Treatment here: 15 Gy SBRT to primary tumor, nephrectomy 4 weeks later. Sequenced material: blood, taken from a patient whose treatment included radiotherapy and nephrectomy. The receptors were sampled from a woman aged 70 to 79 with renal cell carcinoma.

The gene calls are TRBV12-5 and TRBJ2-2; 12 positions agree with TRBD2. The CDR3 spans 15 residues. V lost 6 bases, J lost 5 bases, and 4 bases stayed unmatched. Per the germline V gene, CDR1 is LGHNT and CDR2 is FRNRAP. CDR3 nucleotide sequence: TGTGCTAGTGGGTATGGGACTAGCGGGACCGGGGAGCTGTTTTTT. It encodes CASGYGTSGTGELFF.

This chain links TRBV7-2 with TRBJ2-5; D gene ambiguous. V dropped 4 bases and J dropped 5 bases, with 8 bases sitting between them. From germline, CDR1 is SGHTA and CDR2 FQGNSA. This CDR3 contains 12 residues. CDR3 nucleotides: TGTGCCAGCAGCTCGTCCCGGGAGACCCAGTACTTC. The encoded protein is CASSSSRETQYF. Variable domain in full (rest from reference TRBV7-2 and TRBJ2-5): GAGVSQSPSNKVTEKGKDVELRCDPISGHTALYWYRQSLGQGLEFLIYFQGNSAPDKSGLPSDRFSAERTGGSVSTLTIQRTQQEDSAVYLCASSSSRETQYFGPGTRLLVL.